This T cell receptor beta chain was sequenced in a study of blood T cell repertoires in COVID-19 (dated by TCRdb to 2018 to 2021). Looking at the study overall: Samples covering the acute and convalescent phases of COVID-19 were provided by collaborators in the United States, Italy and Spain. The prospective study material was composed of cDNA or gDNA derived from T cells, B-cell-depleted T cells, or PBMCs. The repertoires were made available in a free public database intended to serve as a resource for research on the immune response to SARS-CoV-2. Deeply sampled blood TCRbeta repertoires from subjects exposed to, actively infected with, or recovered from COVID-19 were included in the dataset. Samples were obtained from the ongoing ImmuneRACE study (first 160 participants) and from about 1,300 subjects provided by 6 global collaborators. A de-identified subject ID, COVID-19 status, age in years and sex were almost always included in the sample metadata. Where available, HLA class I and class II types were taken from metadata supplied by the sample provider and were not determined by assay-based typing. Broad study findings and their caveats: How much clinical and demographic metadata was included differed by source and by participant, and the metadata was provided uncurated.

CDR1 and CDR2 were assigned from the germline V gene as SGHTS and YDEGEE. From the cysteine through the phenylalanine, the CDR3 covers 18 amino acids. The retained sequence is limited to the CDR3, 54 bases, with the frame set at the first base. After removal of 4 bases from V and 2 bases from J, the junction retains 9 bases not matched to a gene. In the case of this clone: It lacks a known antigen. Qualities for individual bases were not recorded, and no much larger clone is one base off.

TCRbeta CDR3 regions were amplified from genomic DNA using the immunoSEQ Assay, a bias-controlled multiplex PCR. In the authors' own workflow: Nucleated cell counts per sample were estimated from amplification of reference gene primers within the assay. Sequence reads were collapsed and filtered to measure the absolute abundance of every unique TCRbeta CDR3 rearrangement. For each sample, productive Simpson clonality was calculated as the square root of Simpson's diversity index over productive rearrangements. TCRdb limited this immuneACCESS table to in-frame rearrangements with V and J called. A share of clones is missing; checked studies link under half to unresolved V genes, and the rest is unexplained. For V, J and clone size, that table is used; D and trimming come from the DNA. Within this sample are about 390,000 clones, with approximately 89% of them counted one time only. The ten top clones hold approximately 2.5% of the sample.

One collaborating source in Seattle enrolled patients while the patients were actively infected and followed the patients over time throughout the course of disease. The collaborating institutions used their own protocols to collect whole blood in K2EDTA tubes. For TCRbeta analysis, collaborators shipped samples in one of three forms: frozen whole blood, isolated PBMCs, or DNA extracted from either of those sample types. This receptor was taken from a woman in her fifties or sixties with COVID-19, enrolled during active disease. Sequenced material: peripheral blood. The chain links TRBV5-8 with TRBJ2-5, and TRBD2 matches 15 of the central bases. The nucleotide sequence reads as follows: TGTGCCAGCAGCGTCGGACTAGCGGGGGGGCCGGGACAAGAGACCCAGTACTTC. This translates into CASSVGLAGGPGQETQYF.